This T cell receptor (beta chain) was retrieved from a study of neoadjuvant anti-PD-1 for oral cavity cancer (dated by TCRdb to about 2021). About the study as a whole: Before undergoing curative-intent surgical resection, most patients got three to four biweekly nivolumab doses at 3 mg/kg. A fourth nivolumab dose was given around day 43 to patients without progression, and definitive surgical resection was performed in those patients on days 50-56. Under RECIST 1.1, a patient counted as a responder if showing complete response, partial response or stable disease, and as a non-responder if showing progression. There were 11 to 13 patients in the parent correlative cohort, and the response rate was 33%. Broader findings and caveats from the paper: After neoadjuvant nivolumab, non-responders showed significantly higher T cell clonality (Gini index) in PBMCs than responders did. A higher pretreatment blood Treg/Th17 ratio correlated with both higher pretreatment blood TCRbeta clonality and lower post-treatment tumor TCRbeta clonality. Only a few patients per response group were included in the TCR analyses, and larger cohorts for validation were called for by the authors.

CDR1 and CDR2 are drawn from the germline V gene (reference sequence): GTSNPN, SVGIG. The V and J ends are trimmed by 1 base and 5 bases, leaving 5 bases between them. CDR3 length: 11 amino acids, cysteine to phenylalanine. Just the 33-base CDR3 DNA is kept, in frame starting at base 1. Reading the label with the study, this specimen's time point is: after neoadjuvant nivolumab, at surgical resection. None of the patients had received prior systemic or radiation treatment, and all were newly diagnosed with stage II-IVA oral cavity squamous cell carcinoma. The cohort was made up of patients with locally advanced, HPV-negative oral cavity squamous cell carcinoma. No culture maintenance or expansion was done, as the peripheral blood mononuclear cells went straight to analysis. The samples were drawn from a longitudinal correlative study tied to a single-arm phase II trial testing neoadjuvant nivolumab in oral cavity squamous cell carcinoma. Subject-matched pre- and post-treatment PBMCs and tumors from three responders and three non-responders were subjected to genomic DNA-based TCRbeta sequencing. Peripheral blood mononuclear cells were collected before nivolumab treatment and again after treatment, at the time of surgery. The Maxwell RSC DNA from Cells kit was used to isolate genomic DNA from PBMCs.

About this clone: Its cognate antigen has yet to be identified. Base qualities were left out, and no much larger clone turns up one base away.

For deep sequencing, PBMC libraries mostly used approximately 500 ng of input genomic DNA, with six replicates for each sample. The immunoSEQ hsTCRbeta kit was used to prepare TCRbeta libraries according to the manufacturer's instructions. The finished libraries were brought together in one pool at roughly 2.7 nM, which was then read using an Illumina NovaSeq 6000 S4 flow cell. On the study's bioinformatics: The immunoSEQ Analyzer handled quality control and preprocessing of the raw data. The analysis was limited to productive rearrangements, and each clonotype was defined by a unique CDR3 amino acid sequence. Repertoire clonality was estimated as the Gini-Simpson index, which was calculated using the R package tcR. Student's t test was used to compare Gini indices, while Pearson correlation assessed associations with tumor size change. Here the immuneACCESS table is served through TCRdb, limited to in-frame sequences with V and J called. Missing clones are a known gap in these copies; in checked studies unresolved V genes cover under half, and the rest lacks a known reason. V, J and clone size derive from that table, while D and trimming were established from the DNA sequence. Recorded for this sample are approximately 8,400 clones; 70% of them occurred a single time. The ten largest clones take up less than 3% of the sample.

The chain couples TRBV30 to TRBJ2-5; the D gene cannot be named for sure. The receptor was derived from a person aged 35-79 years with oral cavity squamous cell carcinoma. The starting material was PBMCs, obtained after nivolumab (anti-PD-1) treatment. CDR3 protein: CAWSARETQYF. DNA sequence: TGTGCCTGGAGTGCGAGGGAGACCCAGTACTTC.